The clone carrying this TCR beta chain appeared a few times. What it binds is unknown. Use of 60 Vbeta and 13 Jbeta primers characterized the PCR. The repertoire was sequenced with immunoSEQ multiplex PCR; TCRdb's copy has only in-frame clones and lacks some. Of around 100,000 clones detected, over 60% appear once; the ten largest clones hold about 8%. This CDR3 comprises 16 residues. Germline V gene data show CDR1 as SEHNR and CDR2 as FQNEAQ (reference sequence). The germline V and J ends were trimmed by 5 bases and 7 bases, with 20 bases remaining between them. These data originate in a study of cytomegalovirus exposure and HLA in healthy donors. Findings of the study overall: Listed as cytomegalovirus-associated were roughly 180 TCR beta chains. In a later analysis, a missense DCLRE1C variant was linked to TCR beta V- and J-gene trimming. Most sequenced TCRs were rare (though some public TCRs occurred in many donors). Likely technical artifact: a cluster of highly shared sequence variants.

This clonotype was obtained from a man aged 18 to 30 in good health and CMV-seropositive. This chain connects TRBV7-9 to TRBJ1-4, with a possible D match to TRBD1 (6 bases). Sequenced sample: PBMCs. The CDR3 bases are TGTGCCAGCAGCCGAGGGGGGGCGGAGTTTGGTGAAAAACTGTTTTTT. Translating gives CASSRGGAEFGEKLFF.